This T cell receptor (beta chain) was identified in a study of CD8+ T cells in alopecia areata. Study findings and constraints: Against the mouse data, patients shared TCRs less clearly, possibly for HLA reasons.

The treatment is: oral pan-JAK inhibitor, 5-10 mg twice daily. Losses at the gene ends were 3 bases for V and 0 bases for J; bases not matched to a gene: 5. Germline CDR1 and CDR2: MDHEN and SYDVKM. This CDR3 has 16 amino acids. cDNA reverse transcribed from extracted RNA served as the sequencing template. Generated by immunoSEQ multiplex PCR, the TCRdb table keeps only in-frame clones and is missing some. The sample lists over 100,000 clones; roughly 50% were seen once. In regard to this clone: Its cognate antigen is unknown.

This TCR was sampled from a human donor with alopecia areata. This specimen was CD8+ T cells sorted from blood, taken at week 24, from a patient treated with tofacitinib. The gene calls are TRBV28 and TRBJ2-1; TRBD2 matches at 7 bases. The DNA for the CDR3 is TGTGCCAGCAGTTTCGGAGCGGGGAACTCCTACAATGAGCAGTTCTTC. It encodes CASSFGAGNSYNEQFF.